This TCR beta chain was sequenced during a study of blood T cell repertoires in COVID-19. In the study overall: Collection of acute and convalescent COVID-19 samples took place in the United States, Italy and Spain. Sources were T cells, B-cell-depleted T cells, or PBMCs; the material itself was cDNA or gDNA.

The CDR3 consists of 16 residues. Germline V lookup: CDR1 LNHDA, CDR2 SQIVND (reference sequence). Trimming took off 0 bases at V and 5 bases at J, with 16 bases between the two ends. In the authors' workflow: Using reference gene primer amplification, nucleated cell counts were estimated. Profiled with immunoSEQ multiplex PCR; TCRdb holds only in-frame clones, not every one. The V and J calls and clone size are taken from that table; D and trimming were inferred from the DNA. Of 150,000 or so clones in the sample, approximately 85% were seen once. Enrolment of Seattle patients took place during active infection, and they were followed longitudinally.

The V call is TRBV19, the J call TRBJ1-2; D is undetermined. This clonotype was sampled from a man in his fifties or sixties with COVID-19, enrolled during active disease. The sequenced sample was peripheral blood. CDR3 sequence: CASSIDLATRSYGYTF. The DNA for the CDR3 is TGTGCCAGTAGTATAGATCTGGCCACCCGGAGTTATGGCTACACCTTC.